A single sample is the source of the 3 T cell receptor beta chains below, sequenced in a study of shared clonotypes between healthy human individuals. The table came from immunoSEQ multiplex PCR; TCRdb's copy has only in-frame clones and leaves some out. Altogether fewer than 850,000 clones are present, about three quarters being singletons, with the ten largest covering around 1.8%. Sample: memory CD4+ T cells sorted from blood. Specified subset: CD45RA-negative fraction. Source of these receptors: a woman aged 25-40 years in good health.

The rearrangement joins TRBV5-1 to TRBJ2-3; D not resolved. V was shortened by 0 bases and J by 2 bases, with 10 bases between the two germline ends. CDR3 length equals 15 residues. Germline CDR1 is SGHRS and CDR2 is YFSETQ. The CDR3 region has the DNA TGCGCCAGCAGCTTGGTTCTACAGCCCACAGATACGCAGTATTTT. Protein: CASSLVLQPTDTQYF.

The genes are TRBV7-6 and TRBJ1-1; unclear D gene. CDR1 and CDR2 from the germline V gene are SGHVS and FNYEAQ. CDR3 length equals 13 residues. V was cut by 4 bases and J by 5 bases, with 11 bases left in between. The CDR3 DNA sequence: TGTGCCAGCAGCTCCCAGGCCGAAACTGAAGCTTTCTTT. Its protein is CASSSQAETEAFF.

CDR3 sequence: CAWSEGLSSYNEQFF. In DNA form, the CDR3 reads TGTGCCTGGAGTGAGGGATTAAGCTCCTACAATGAGCAGTTCTTC. The V call is TRBV30, the J call TRBJ2-1; D call uncertain. This CDR3 comprises 15 residues. In germline, CDR1 is GTSNPN, CDR2 SVGIG (reference sequence). V was shortened by 1 base and J by 0 bases, with 10 bases between the two germline ends.